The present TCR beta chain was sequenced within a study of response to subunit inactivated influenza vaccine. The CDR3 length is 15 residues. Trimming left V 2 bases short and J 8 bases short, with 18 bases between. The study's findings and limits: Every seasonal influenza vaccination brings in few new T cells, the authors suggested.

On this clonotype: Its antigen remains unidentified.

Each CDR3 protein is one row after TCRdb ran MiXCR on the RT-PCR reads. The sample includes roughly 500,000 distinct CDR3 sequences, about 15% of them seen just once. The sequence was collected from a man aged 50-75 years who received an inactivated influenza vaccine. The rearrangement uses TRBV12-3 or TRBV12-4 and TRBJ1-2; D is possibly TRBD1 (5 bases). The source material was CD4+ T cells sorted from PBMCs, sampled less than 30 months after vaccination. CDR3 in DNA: TGTGCCAGCAGTTTACGGCAGGGCGGGAGCGAGGGCTACACCTTC. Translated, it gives CASSLRQGGSEGYTF.